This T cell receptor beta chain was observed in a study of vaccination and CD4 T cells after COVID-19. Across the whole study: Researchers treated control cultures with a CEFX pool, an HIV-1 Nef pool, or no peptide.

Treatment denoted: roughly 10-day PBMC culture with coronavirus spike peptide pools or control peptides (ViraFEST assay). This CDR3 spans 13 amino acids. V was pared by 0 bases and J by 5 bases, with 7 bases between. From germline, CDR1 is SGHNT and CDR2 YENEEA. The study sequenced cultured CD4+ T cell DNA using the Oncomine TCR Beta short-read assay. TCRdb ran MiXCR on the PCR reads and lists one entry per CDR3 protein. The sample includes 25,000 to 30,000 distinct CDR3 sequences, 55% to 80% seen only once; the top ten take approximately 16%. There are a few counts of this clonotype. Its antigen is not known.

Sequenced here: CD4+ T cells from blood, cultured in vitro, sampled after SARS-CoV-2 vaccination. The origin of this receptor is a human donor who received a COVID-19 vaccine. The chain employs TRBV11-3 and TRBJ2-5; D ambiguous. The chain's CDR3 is CASSLDIVETQYF. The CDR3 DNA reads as TGTGCCAGCAGCTTAGACATCGTGGAGACCCAGTACTTC.